A selection of T cell receptor beta chains follows, all from one sample in a study of cytomegalovirus exposure and HLA in healthy donors. Generated by immunoSEQ multiplex PCR, the TCRdb table keeps only in-frame clones and is missing some. The table records around 170,000 clones, 80% to 85% of them present only once. Material: PBMCs. These receptors came from a man aged 40-49 years in good health and CMV-seropositive. The CDR3 runs from the conserved cysteine through the conserved F or W. A D gene is named only where the DNA matches it firmly. The size of a clone is reported for some rows only, either as once, few or many, or as a class for expanded clones.

clone size | D gene | J gene | V gene | CDR3 protein | CDR3 DNA
. | TRBD1 | TRBJ1-2 | TRBV14 | CASSPPGTGVYYGYTF | TGTGCCAGCAGCCCCCCCGGGACAGGGGTTTACTATGGCTACACCTTC
. | . | TRBJ2-3 | TRBV2 | CASSDEAGLSTDTQYF | TGTGCCAGCAGTGACGAGGCAGGGTTAAGCACAGATACGCAGTATTTT
. | TRBD2 | TRBJ2-3 | TRBV27 | CASSLSSGGHTDTQYF | TGTGCCAGCAGTTTATCTTCGGGAGGGCACACAGATACGCAGTATTTT
. | . | TRBJ1-4 | TRBV9 | CASSVAQGSNEKLFF | TGTGCCAGCAGCGTAGCACAGGGCTCTAATGAAAAACTGTTTTTT
. | . | TRBJ1-2 | TRBV28 | CASSSPRGGARRGYTF | TGTGCCAGCAGTAGTCCTCGCGGCGGGGCCCGGCGAGGCTACACCTTC
. | . | TRBJ1-2 | TRBV18 | CASSPGQLANYGYTF | TGTGCCAGCTCACCAGGACAGCTAGCTAACTATGGCTACACCTTC
. | . | TRBJ1-1 | TRBV30 | CAWSGIGRKNTEAFF | TGTGCCTGGAGTGGGATAGGGAGAAAGAACACTGAAGCTTTCTTT
. | . | TRBJ1-5 | TRBV19 | CASSIIQYSNQPQHF | TGTGCCAGTAGTATTATACAGTATAGCAATCAGCCCCAGCATTTT
. | TRBD2 | TRBJ2-7 | TRBV4-3 | CASSQTSGGYEQYF | TGCGCCAGCAGCCAGACTAGCGGGGGGTACGAGCAGTACTTC
. | . | TRBJ1-5 | TRBV27 | CASEETPQHF | TGTGCCAGCGAGGAAACGCCCCAGCATTTT
. | TRBD2 | TRBJ2-1 | TRBV7-6 | CASSFGTSGGNEQFF | TGTGCCAGCTCCTTCGGGACTAGCGGGGGCAATGAGCAGTTCTTC
. | . | TRBJ2-4 | TRBV5-4 | CASSSGYEDIQYF | TGTGCCAGCAGCTCGGGGTATGAGGACATTCAGTACTTC
. | . | TRBJ2-3 | TRBV15 | CATRRTAIGVTDTQYF | TGTGCCACCAGGAGGACAGCTATTGGGGTCACAGATACGCAGTATTTT
. | . | TRBJ1-1 | TRBV28 | CASSLKWAGGANTEAFF | TGTGCCAGCAGTTTAAAATGGGCGGGCGGAGCTAACACTGAAGCTTTCTTT
. | . | TRBJ2-7 | TRBV6-5 | CASRRDTLDEQYF | TGTGCCAGCAGGCGAGACACTCTCGACGAGCAGTACTTC
. | TRBD2 | TRBJ2-4 | TRBV5-1 | CASSLPPAGGSGAKNIQYF | TGCGCCAGCAGCTTACCCCCAGCGGGGGGGTCCGGGGCCAAAAACATTCAGTACTTC
few | TRBD1 | TRBJ2-1 | TRBV7-9 | CASSPLTGASYNEQFF | TGTGCCAGCAGCCCTTTGACAGGGGCCTCCTACAATGAGCAGTTCTTC
. | . | TRBJ2-1 | TRBV6-6 | CASSYQAPSYNEQFF | TGTGCCAGCAGTTACCAGGCACCGTCCTACAATGAGCAGTTCTTC
. | . | TRBJ1-5 | TRBV7-6 | CASSGLSNQPQHF | TGTGCCAGCAGCGGACTGAGCAATCAGCCCCAGCATTTT
. | . | TRBJ2-1 | TRBV7-6 | CASSSGADSRSNEQFF | TGTGCCAGCAGCTCAGGGGCCGACTCTCGGTCCAATGAGCAGTTCTTC
. | TRBD1 | TRBJ2-5 | TRBV29-1 | CSVEEDRGRAETQYF | TGCAGCGTTGAAGAGGACAGGGGGCGAGCAGAGACCCAGTACTTC
. | . | TRBJ2-7 | TRBV5-1 | CASSLEVSGRGEQYF | TGCGCCAGCAGCTTGGAAGTGTCAGGGCGAGGCGAGCAGTACTTC
once | . | TRBJ1-5 | TRBV6-1 | CASGDKNSNQPQHF | TGTGCCAGCGGGGACAAGAATAGCAATCAGCCCCAGCATTTT
. | . | TRBJ1-1 | TRBV5-4 | CASSSGGQGNTEAFF | TGTGCCAGCAGCTCGGGTGGGCAGGGAAACACTGAAGCTTTCTTT
. | TRBD2 | TRBJ2-1 | TRBV7-9 | CASATGLADYNEQFF | TGTGCCAGCGCGACCGGACTAGCGGACTACAATGAGCAGTTCTTC
. | . | TRBJ2-2 | TRBV5-1 | CASSLYGSDTGELFF | TGCGCCAGCAGCTTGTACGGGTCTGACACCGGGGAGCTGTTTTTT
few | . | TRBJ2-2 | TRBV14 | CASSQQGTGELFF | TGTGCCAGCAGCCAACAGGGGACCGGGGAGCTGTTTTTT
. | . | TRBJ2-7 | TRBV28 | CASSPRVPPVDEQYF | TGTGCCAGCAGTCCTCGGGTCCCCCCAGTAGACGAGCAGTACTTC
. | . | TRBJ2-7 | TRBV5-6 | CASSLDDGGEQYF | TGTGCCAGCAGCTTAGACGACGGGGGCGAGCAGTACTTC
few | . | TRBJ1-5 | TRBV12-2 | CASRNTGGWQPQHF | TGTGCAAGTCGCAACACAGGGGGCTGGCAGCCCCAGCATTTT
. | TRBD2 | TRBJ2-1 | TRBV28 | CASIGRLAEQFF | TGTGCCAGCATTGGGAGACTAGCGGAGCAGTTCTTC
. | . | TRBJ2-7 | TRBV30 | CAWSATGNEQYF | TGTGCCTGGAGTGCGACAGGCAACGAGCAGTACTTC
. | . | TRBJ1-1 | TRBV28 | CASNTGTEAFF | TGTGCCAGTAATACAGGGACTGAAGCTTTCTTT
. | TRBD2 | TRBJ2-2 | TRBV9 | CASSVGTSRELFF | TGTGCCAGCAGCGTAGGGACTAGCCGGGAGCTGTTTTTT